This T cell receptor beta chain was identified in a study of blood T cell repertoires in COVID-19. Background on the study: The United States, Italy and Spain provided the acute and convalescent COVID-19 samples. Nucleic acid was either cDNA or gDNA, and it came from T cells, B-cell-depleted T cells, or PBMCs.

Germline V gene data show CDR1 as SGHDT and CDR2 as YYEEEE. V was shortened by 0 bases and J by 0 bases, with 6 bases between the two germline ends. The CDR3 is 14 residues long. Authors' methods: Amplification from reference gene primers served as the basis for estimated nucleated cell counts. Generated by immunoSEQ multiplex PCR, the TCRdb table keeps only in-frame clones and is missing some. V, J and clone size reflect that table, while D and trimming were determined from the DNA. The repertoire holds about 190,000 clones, with roughly four fifths as singletons. The sequence was collected from a woman between 35 and 50 years old with acute or convalescent COVID-19. Material for sequencing was peripheral blood. V and J are TRBV5-6 and TRBJ1-2; no clear D gene. CDR3: CASSLGQANYGYTF. CDR3 coding DNA: TGTGCCAGCAGCTTGGGGCAGGCTAACTATGGCTACACCTTC.